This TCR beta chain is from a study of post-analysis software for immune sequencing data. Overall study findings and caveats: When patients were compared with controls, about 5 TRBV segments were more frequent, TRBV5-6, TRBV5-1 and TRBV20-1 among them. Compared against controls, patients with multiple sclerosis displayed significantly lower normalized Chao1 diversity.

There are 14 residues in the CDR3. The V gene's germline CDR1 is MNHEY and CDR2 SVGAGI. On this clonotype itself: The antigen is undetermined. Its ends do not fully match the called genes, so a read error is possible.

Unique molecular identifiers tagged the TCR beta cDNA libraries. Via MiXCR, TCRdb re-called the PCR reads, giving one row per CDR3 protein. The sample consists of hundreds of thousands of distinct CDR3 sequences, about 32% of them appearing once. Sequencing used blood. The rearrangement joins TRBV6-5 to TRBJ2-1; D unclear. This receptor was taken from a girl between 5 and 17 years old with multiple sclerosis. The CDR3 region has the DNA TGTGCCAGCAGAGGACGGACGGTGGCGGATGAGCGGTTCTTC. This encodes CASRGRTVADERFF.